This T cell receptor beta chain was observed in a study of shared clonotypes between healthy human individuals (dated by TCRdb to about 2020). Concerning the study at large: A few men and two women, aged 18 to 49 years, made up the cohort. To estimate repertoire size and how much clonotypes are shared between individuals, the study performed deep sequencing of blood TCR repertoires from five healthy adults. To increase sequencing depth and limit assay-specific biases, different laboratories used diverse techniques to prepare libraries and sequence TCR repertoires. Each donor's leukapheresis produced roughly between roughly 0.85 and 9 billion PBMCs. For each donor, CD4 naive and CD4 memory were each run on three plates, CD8 naive on two plates, and CD8 memory on one plate.

What the authors observed across the whole study: Rarefaction of sorted-subset datasets indicated incomplete sequencing despite the large sequencing depth. Sampling was restricted to blood, and TCR repertoires in tissues likely differ from the TCR repertoires found in blood. Naive subsets generally had larger estimated clonotype richness than memory subsets. Approximately 5% of naive CD4, 3% to 4% of naive CD8, approximately 2% of memory CD4, and approximately 0.4% of memory CD8 clonotypes were shared across several donors. Higher generation probabilities were observed for clonotypes shared by all four sorted-subset donors than for non-shared clonotypes. The small number of donors limited the genetic and exposure-history diversity represented. Pairwise subsampling led to the expectation that sequencing depth would affect the degree of clonotype sharing among donors.

The donors were healthy, HIV-negative adults with no recently reported acute infections or vaccinations. All donors were Caucasian adults living in Nashville, Tennessee, USA. CD4+ T cells were enriched through magnetic negative selection, after which naive cells were positively selected on CD45RA and the remaining negative fraction served as the memory subset. Blood was collected by leukapheresis, and PBMCs were isolated by Ficoll-Histopaque density gradient centrifugation and then cryopreserved in liquid nitrogen vapor phase. Analytical flow cytometry was used to check the purity and quantity of every magnetically sorted T cell population. Each sorted fraction had its genomic DNA isolated and then quantified by UV absorbance on a Nanodrop 2000c. CDR1 and CDR2 are read off the germline V gene as MNHNS and SASEGT. The CDR3 runs 13 residues from the cysteine to the phenylalanine. Just CDR3 DNA is preserved here, 39 bases in frame from base 1. At the junction V is shortened by 4 bases and J by 7 bases, with 8 bases in between.

To note about this clone: Its specific antigen is unknown. No per-base quality is available; no much larger clone lies one base away.

TCR CDR3 regions were amplified from genomic DNA by multiplex PCR using the deep immunoSEQ assay. For each cell subset, the extracted genomic DNA was distributed evenly across all wells of several immunoSEQ 96-well plates, and each plate served as one replicate. Each replicate PCR for sorted subsets received about 210 ng genomic DNA, equal to around 32,000 T cell genomes. Purified libraries were quantified with a Qubit 3.0 fluorometer, sized on a Bioanalyzer 2100, and re-quantified with the KAPA Library Quantification kit. Every immunoSEQ 96-well plate was sequenced on a separate single-read 150-cycle Illumina NextSeq 550 flow cell. The paper's data handling went like this. Because the immunoSEQ output included only junctional sequences and no quality scores, the filtering could not be the same as the filtering used for full-length reads. Sequences were annotated with PyIR, a Python wrapper for IgBLAST v1.9, using IMGT germline references to assign V/J genes and CDR3. Any read was removed if the V/J assignment was weak (E-value above 1e-6), the CDR3 was missing, or the read contained stop codons, out-of-frame junctions, or ambiguous translated residues. A V3J clonotype was defined by an identical inferred V gene, J gene, and CDR3 amino acid sequence. The percentage overlap between two repertoires was calculated by dividing the number of shared unique clonotypes by the size of the smaller repertoire. Richness of each repertoire was evaluated using RTK rarefaction, the Chao1 estimator, and Recon v2.1 estimates of unobserved clonotypes. OLGA was used to compute generation probabilities for all TCRbeta clonotypes that the gDNA method yielded from several donors. Here the immuneACCESS table is served through TCRdb, limited to in-frame sequences with V and J called. Missing clones are a known gap in these copies; in checked studies unresolved V genes cover under half, and the rest lacks a known reason. D and trimming come from the DNA, and the V and J calls and clone size come from that table. This sample lists approximately 340,000 clones; over 65% were detected once. In total, the top ten clones hold about a tenth of the sample.

The chain links TRBV6-1 with TRBJ1-6, with the D segment identity uncertain. The source material was memory CD4+ T cells sorted from blood. This sample's cell subset or site label indicates: CD45RA-negative fraction. The sequence came from a man younger than 40 in good health. The CDR3 region: CASSGSGNSPLHF. The DNA is as follows: TGTGCCAGCAGTGGATCAGGAAATTCACCCCTCCACTTT.